This is a list of T cell receptor beta chains from one sample in a study of blood T cells in healthy people across ages. TCRdb redid the calling of the 5' RACE reads with MiXCR, one entry per CDR3 protein. The repertoire holds 800,000 or so distinct CDR3 sequences, approximately 67% seen once, with around a quarter in the top ten. The sample comprised blood. The receptors derive from a man aged 25 to 40 in good health. Both conserved end residues are part of each CDR3. D genes are given only for firm matches. For some rows the clone size is stated as once, few or many, or as a class when expanded; others skip it.

TRBD1,TRBV7-3,.,TRBJ1-2,CASSPTQGANYGYTF,TGTGCCAGCAGCCCTACCCAGGGGGCCAACTATGGCTACACCTTC
.,TRBV7-2,.,TRBJ2-5,CASSPLPAGGLETQYF,TGTGCCAGCAGCCCCCTGCCCGCAGGGGGGTTAGAGACCCAGTACTTC
TRBD2,TRBV9,.,TRBJ2-3,CASSVIAGGRADTQYF,TGTGCCAGCAGCGTAATAGCGGGGGGGAGGGCAGATACGCAGTATTTT
.,TRBV27,few,TRBJ2-7,CASSFRVGSEQYF,TGTGCCAGCAGTTTCAGAGTCGGAAGCGAGCAGTACTTC
.,TRBV3-1,few,TRBJ1-6,CASSQSRNSPLHF,TGTGCCAGCAGCCAATCAAGGAATTCACCCCTCCACTTT
.,TRBV19,.,TRBJ2-1,CASSTRGQIDMHEQFF,TGTGCCAGTAGCACCCGCGGCCAGATAGATATGCATGAGCAGTTCTTC
TRBD1,TRBV7-9,.,TRBJ2-3,CASSFRDSLNTQYF,TGTGCCAGCAGCTTCCGGGACAGTCTTAATACGCAGTATTTT
.,TRBV5-6,.,TRBJ2-1,CASSSRFTHDEQFF,TGTGCCAGCAGCTCCCGGTTCACCCACGATGAGCAGTTCTTC
.,TRBV30,.,TRBJ2-5,CAWSVWREETQYF,TGTGCCTGGAGTGTCTGGAGGGAAGAGACCCAGTACTTC
TRBD2,TRBV9,few,TRBJ2-1,CASSPSGGGTYNEQFF,TGTGCCAGCAGCCCTAGCGGCGGGGGGACCTACAATGAGCAGTTCTTC
.,TRBV7-9,.,TRBJ2-5,CAGARGETQYF,TGTGCCGGAGCCCGAGGGGAGACCCAGTACTTC
.,TRBV7-9,.,TRBJ2-1,CASSSVVGRVGHPFF,TGTGCCAGCAGCTCCGTGGTCGGCAGGGTAGGCCATCCGTTCTTC
.,TRBV4-2,.,TRBJ1-4,CASSQDYRDHEKLFF,TGTGCCAGCAGCCAAGATTACAGGGACCATGAAAAACTGTTTTTT
TRBD1,TRBV10-3,few,TRBJ2-5,CAISAAGGAETQYF,TGTGCCATCAGTGCGGCAGGGGGAGCAGAGACCCAGTACTTC
.,TRBV11-2,few,TRBJ2-1,CASSGGPYNEQFF,TGTGCCAGCAGCGGGGGGCCCTACAATGAGCAGTTCTTC
.,TRBV20-1,.,TRBJ2-7,CSARANWDEQYF,TGCAGTGCTAGAGCGAACTGGGACGAGCAGTACTTC
.,TRBV9,many,TRBJ2-6,CASSVGSSGANVLTF,TGTGCCAGCAGCGTGGGGAGCTCTGGGGCCAACGTCCTGACTTTC
TRBD1,TRBV6-5,.,TRBJ1-5,CASSYSRTGHQPQHF,TGTGCCAGCAGTTACTCGAGGACAGGGCATCAGCCCCAGCATTTT
.,TRBV27,.,TRBJ2-7,CASSFRDKIQETLYF,TGTGCCAGCAGTTTTAGGGACAAGATTCAAGAGACCCTGTACTTC
.,TRBV12-3/TRBV12-4,.,TRBJ1-1,CASSFWDVGRAFF,TGTGCCAGCAGTTTTTGGGACGTAGGAAGAGCTTTCTTT
.,TRBV5-1,.,TRBJ2-7,CASSLVAGRKNNEQYF,TGCGCCAGCAGCTTGGTTGCGGGCAGGAAAAACAATGAGCAGTACTTC
.,TRBV28,once,TRBJ2-7,CASSLRAAGGETQYF,TGTGCCAGCAGCCTTCGAGCCGCCGGCGGGGAGACTCAGTACTTC
TRBD2,TRBV6-2/TRBV6-3,.,TRBJ2-5,CASSSLPGGTLETQYF,TGTGCCAGCAGCTCCCTCCCGGGGGGTACATTAGAGACCCAGTACTTC
TRBD1,TRBV6-6,.,TRBJ2-1,CASRESPGQGVNEQFF,TGTGCCAGCAGGGAGAGCCCGGGACAGGGGGTCAATGAACAGTTCTTC
.,TRBV6-2/TRBV6-3,.,TRBJ1-1,CASKEDVDTEAFF,TGTGCCAGCAAGGAGGACGTGGACACTGAAGCTTTCTTT
.,TRBV6-1,.,TRBJ2-7,CASRPAGQETQYF,TGTGCCAGCAGGCCGGCAGGTCAGGAAACCCAGTACTTC